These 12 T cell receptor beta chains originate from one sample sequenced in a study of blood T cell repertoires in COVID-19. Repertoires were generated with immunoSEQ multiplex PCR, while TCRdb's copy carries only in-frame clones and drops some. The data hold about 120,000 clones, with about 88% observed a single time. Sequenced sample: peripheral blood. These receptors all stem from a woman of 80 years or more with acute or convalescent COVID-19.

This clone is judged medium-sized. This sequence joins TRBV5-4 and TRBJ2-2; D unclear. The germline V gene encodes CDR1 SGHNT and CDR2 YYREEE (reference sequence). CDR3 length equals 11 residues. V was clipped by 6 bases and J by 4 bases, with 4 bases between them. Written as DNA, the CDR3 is TGTGCCAGCAAGAGCACCGGGGAGCTGTTTTTT. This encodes CASKSTGELFF.

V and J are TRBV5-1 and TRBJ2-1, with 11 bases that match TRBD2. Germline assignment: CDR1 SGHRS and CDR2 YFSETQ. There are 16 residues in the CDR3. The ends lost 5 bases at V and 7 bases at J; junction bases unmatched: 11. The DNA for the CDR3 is TGCGCCAGCAGGGATACTAGCGGGAGAAGTGTAAATGAGCAGTTCTTC. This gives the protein CASRDTSGRSVNEQFF. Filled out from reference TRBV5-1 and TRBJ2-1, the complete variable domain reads KAGVTQTPRYLIKTRGQQVTLSCSPISGHRSVSWYQQTPGQGLQFLFEYFSETQRNKGNFPGRFSGRQFSNSRSEMNVSTLELGDSALYLCASRDTSGRSVNEQFFGPGTRLTVL.

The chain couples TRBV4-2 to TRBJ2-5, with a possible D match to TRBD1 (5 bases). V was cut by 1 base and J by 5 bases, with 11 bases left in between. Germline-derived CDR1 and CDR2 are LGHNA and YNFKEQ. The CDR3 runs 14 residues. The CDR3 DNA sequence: TGTGCCAGCAGCCAAGCAGGGTCGGCGGAGACCCAGTACTTC. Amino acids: CASSQAGSAETQYF.

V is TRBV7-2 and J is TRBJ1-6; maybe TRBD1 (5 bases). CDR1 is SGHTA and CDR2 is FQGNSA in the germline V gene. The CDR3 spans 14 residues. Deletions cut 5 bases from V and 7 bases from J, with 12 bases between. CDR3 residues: CASSVGLTNSPLHF. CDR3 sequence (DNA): TGTGCCAGCAGCGTGGGACTGACGAATTCACCCCTCCACTTT.

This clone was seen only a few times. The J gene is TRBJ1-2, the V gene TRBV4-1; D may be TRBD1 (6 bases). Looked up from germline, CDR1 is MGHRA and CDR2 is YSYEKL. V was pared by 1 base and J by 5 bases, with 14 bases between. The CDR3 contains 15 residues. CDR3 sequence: CASSQGVQGLYGYTF. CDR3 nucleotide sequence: TGCGCCAGCAGCCAAGGAGTACAGGGCCTATATGGCTACACCTTC.

This CDR3 is CASSLATALNLGNTIYF. CDR3 DNA sequence: TGTGCCAGCAGCTTAGCCACAGCCCTGAATCTGGGAAACACCATATATTTT. This chain links TRBV7-2 with TRBJ1-3; D is undetermined. The CDR3 runs to 17 residues. The V gene lost 0 bases and the J gene lost 4 bases, with 16 bases spanning the gap. Germline CDR1 reads SGHTA; CDR2 reads FQGNSA.

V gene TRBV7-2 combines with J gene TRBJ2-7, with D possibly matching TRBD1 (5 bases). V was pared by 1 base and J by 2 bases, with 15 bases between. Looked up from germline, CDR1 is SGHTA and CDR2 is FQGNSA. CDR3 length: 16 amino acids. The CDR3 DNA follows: TGTGCCAGCAGCTTAGATGGGGCACTTATTACCTACGAGCAGTACTTC. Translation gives CASSLDGALITYEQYF.

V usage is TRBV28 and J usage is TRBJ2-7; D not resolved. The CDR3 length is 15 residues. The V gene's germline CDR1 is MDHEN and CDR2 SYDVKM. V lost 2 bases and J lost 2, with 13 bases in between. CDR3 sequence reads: CASSLPGSRTYEQYF. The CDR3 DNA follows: TGTGCCAGCAGTTTACCAGGTTCCCGGACCTACGAGCAGTACTTC.

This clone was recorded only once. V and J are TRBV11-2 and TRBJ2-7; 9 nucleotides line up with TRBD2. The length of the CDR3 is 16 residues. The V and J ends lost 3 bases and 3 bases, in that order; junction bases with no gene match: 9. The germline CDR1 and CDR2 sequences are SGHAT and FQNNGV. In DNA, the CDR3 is TGTGCCAGCAGCTTGGACCTAGCGGGAAAGGTCTACGAGCAGTACTTC. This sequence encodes CASSLDLAGKVYEQYF.

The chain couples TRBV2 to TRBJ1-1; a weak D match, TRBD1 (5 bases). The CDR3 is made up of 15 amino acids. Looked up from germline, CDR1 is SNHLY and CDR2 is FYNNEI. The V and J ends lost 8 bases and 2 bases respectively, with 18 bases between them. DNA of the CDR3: TGTGCCAGCCTTTGGAAGGGGTGGGGAAACACTGAAGCTTTCTTT. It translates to CASLWKGWGNTEAFF.

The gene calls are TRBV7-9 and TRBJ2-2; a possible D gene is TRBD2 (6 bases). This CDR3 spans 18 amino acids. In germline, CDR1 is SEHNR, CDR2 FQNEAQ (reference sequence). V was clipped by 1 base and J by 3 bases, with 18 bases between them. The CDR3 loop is CASSLVWGRTTDTGELFF. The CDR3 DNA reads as TGTGCCAGCAGCTTAGTTTGGGGGAGGACCACGGACACCGGGGAGCTGTTTTTT.

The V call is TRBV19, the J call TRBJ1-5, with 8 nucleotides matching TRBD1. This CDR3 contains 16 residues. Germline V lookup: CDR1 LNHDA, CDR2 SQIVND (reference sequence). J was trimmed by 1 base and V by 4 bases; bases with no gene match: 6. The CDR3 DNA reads TGTGCCAGTAGTACTCAGACAGGGGTCAGCAATCAGCCCCAGCATTTT. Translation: CASSTQTGVSNQPQHF.